These 7 T cell receptor beta chains were all obtained from the same sample, sequenced in a study of blood T cell repertoires in COVID-19. The protocol was immunoSEQ multiplex PCR, while the TCRdb copy is restricted to in-frame clones and leaves out a portion. This table holds some 400,000 clones, roughly nine tenths found once. Specimen: PBMCs or T cells enriched from blood (not recorded which). These receptors all stem from a woman aged 35 to 49 who had been exposed to COVID-19.

DNA for the CDR3: TGTGCCAGTAGCCATTTAATTCAGGGGGACACTGAAGCTTTCTTT. It translates to CASSHLIQGDTEAFF. The chain carries TRBV19 and TRBJ1-1; 7 bases map to TRBD1. With V trimmed by 6 bases and J by 3 bases, 10 bases remained unmatched. The germline gives CDR1 LNHDA, CDR2 SQIVND (reference sequence). This CDR3 is built from 15 residues.

The chain uses TRBV9 and TRBJ2-1; 9 nucleotides align to TRBD2. In germline, CDR1 is SGDLS, CDR2 YYNGEE. This CDR3 is built from 14 residues. J lost 12 bases, V lost 1 base, and 8 bases had no gene match. This CDR3 is CASSVSSSGRPQFF. The CDR3 nucleotides read TGTGCCAGCAGCGTATCCTCAAGCGGGAGGCCGCAGTTCTTC. The full variable domain, in which reference TRBV9 and TRBJ2-1 provide the parts outside the CDR3, is DSGVTQTPKHLITATGQRVTLRCSPRSGDLSVYWYQQSLDQGLQFLIQYYNGEERAKGNILERFSAQQFPDLHSELNLSSLELGDSALYFCASSVSSSGRPQFFGPGTRLTVL.

The chain combines TRBV7-9 with TRBJ2-7; D possibly corresponds to TRBD1 (7 bases). V was shortened by 4 bases and J by 8 bases, with 30 bases between the two germline ends. The CDR3 runs to 18 residues. CDR1 and CDR2 (germline): SEHNR, FQNEAQ (reference sequence). The CDR3 loop is CASSSPLATRTGEKKQYF. The DNA for the CDR3 is TGTGCCAGCAGCTCCCCACTAGCCACTCGGACAGGAGAAAAAAAGCAGTACTTC.

This clone was seen just once. The chain is built from TRBV2 and TRBJ2-2; TRBD1 aligns across 8 bases. The V segment lost 4 bases and the J segment 4 bases; nucleotides outside the gene matches: 5. Germline CDR1 reads SNHLY; CDR2 reads FYNNEI. The CDR3 totals 15 residues. Written as DNA, the CDR3 is TGTGCCAGCAGTGCGACGGGACAGGTCACCGGGGAGCTGTTTTTT. Its protein is CASSATGQVTGELFF.

V gene TRBV5-4 combines with J gene TRBJ1-1; 9 bases agree with TRBD1. J was trimmed by 3 bases and V by 6 bases; bases with no gene match: 3. Germline V gene sequence: CDR1 SGHNT, CDR2 YYREEE (reference sequence). This CDR3 spans 13 amino acids. DNA of the CDR3: TGTGCCAGCAAGACAGGGGGGGACACTGAAGCTTTCTTT. This gives the protein CASKTGGDTEAFF.

This chain links TRBV10-1 with TRBJ1-1; 8 positions agree with TRBD1. Germline V gene sequence: CDR1 WNHNN, CDR2 SYGVQD (reference sequence). The length of the CDR3 is 15 residues. Losses at the gene ends were 3 bases for V and 1 base for J; bases not matched to a gene: 4. For the CDR3, the DNA is TGCGCCAGCAGTGATGGACAGGGAGGGAACACTGAAGCTTTCTTT. It specifies CASSDGQGGNTEAFF.

The genes are TRBV7-8 and TRBJ2-2, with TRBD1 identical over 9 bases. Germline V gene data show CDR1 as SGHVS and CDR2 as FQNEAQ. The trim removed 9 bases at V and 2 bases at J, leaving 10 bases unmatched. The CDR3 is made up of 16 amino acids. CDR3 nucleotide sequence: TGTGCCAGTAGAGTTACAGGGGGCCCAAACACCGGGGAGCTGTTTTTT. Its translation is CASRVTGGPNTGELFF. The complete variable domain, with remaining parts taken from reference TRBV7-8 and TRBJ2-2, reads GAGVSQSPRYKVAKRGQDVALRCDPISGHVSLFWYQQALGQGPEFLTYFQNEAQLDKSGLPSDRFFAERPEGSVSTLKIQRTQQEDSAVYLCASRVTGGPNTGELFFGEGSRLTVL.